A single sample gave rise to the 9 T cell receptor beta chains below, sequenced in a study of blood T cell repertoires in COVID-19. Assay: immunoSEQ multiplex PCR; the TCRdb copy retains only in-frame clones and omits some. The table has around 120,000 clones, 75% to 90% seen once. The specimen was peripheral blood. The receptor source for this set is a woman in her 70s with acute or convalescent COVID-19.

The gene calls are TRBV5-4 and TRBJ1-4; 10 positions agree with TRBD1. V dropped 3 bases and J dropped 5; count of bases not matched to a gene: 7. CDR1 and CDR2 (germline): SGHNT, YYREEE (reference sequence). The CDR3 runs 16 residues. The DNA of the CDR3 is TGTGCCAGCAGCTCTGGGACGGACAGGGGGAATGAAAAACTGTTTTTT. Protein product: CASSSGTDRGNEKLFF.

V usage is TRBV9 and J usage is TRBJ2-2, with TRBD2 identical over 7 bases. The V and J ends lost 0 bases and 5 bases, in that order; junction bases with no gene match: 4. This CDR3 has 15 residues. Germline V gene sequence: CDR1 SGDLS, CDR2 YYNGEE. Here the CDR3 DNA reads TGTGCCAGCAGCGTAGAGGGGAGGGGAACCGGGGAGCTGTTTTTT. Protein sequence: CASSVEGRGTGELFF.

This clone was recorded once. The chain couples TRBV24-1 to TRBJ2-7, with D possibly being TRBD2 (5 bases). CDR1 is KGHDR and CDR2 is SFDVKD in the germline V gene. The CDR3 loop spans 13 amino acids. V was cut by 3 bases and J by 5 bases, with 10 bases left in between. The CDR3 sequence: CATSDPTRHEQYF. CDR3 sequence (DNA): TGTGCCACCAGTGATCCAACTAGACACGAGCAGTACTTC.

J is TRBJ2-5 and V is TRBV7-7; 14 bases line up with TRBD2. J was trimmed by 2 bases and V by 5 bases; bases with no gene match: 4. The CDR3 totals 16 residues. In germline, CDR1 is SSHAT, CDR2 FNYEAQ (reference sequence). CDR3 sequence reads: CASSPRLAGGQETQYF. The CDR3 region has the DNA TGTGCCAGCAGCCCCAGACTAGCGGGGGGGCAAGAGACCCAGTACTTC. The full variable domain, in which reference TRBV7-7 and TRBJ2-5 provide the parts outside the CDR3, is GAGVSQSPRYKVTKRGQDVTLRCDPISSHATLYWYQQALGQGPEFLTYFNYEAQPDKSGLPSDRFSAERPEGSISTLTIQRTEQRDSAMYRCASSPRLAGGQETQYFGPGTRLLVL.

This clone was detected only a few times. The chain joins TRBV7-3 to TRBJ2-1; 8 positions agree with TRBD2. The CDR3 is 15 residues long. Per the germline V gene, CDR1 is SGHTA and CDR2 is FQGTGA. Trimming at V came to 0 bases and at J to 5 bases, leaving 3 bases not matched to a gene. The CDR3 DNA is TGTGCCAGCAGCTTAACCGGGGGGGCCAACAATGAGCAGTTCTTC. Translation: CASSLTGGANNEQFF.

The chain uses TRBV21-1 and TRBJ1-2. TRBV21-1 is tagged as a pseudogene. This CDR3 comprises 14 residues. The CDR3 reads CASSKVESNYGYTF. DNA of the CDR3: TGTGCCAGCAGCAAAGTAGAATCTAACTATGGCTACACCTTC.

This sequence joins TRBV9 and TRBJ2-5; 9 bases fit TRBD1. There are 14 residues in the CDR3. The ends lost 4 bases at V and 9 bases at J; junction bases unmatched: 10. Germline lookup yields CDR1 SGDLS and CDR2 YYNGEE. As DNA, the CDR3 is TGTGCCAGCAGCAGGGACAGGGCCGAGCGGGCCCAGTACTTC. This gives the protein CASSRDRAERAQYF.

This rearrangement joins TRBV18 to TRBJ1-1; D is possibly TRBD1 (6 bases). Germline V CDR1 and CDR2: KGHSH, LQKENI. V was pared by 4 bases and J by 2 bases, with 11 bases between. The CDR3 sequence is 14 residues long. The CDR3 coding sequence is TGTGCCAGCTCACGTGGGGGCGTTAACACTGAAGCTTTCTTT. It encodes CASSRGGVNTEAFF.

V gene TRBV5-1 combines with J gene TRBJ1-1, with D possibly being TRBD1 (5 bases). Germline CDR1 SGHRS, CDR2 YFSETQ. V lost 0 bases and J lost 0, with 6 bases in between. The CDR3 is 14 amino acids. CDR3 in amino acids: CASSLGGMNTEAFF. The CDR3, as DNA: TGCGCCAGCAGCTTGGGGGGCATGAACACTGAAGCTTTCTTT.